This T cell receptor (beta chain) was sequenced for a study of identical twins. Study outcomes and limitations: Memory repertoires showed no such pattern, whereas abundant cord blood beta clonotypes carried fewer insertions. Analyses of zero insertions could be partly confounded by invariant MAIT and iNKT cells.

This clonotype was seen a handful of times. Its target is not known. A universal primer binding site was introduced by template switching. The final cDNA contained unique molecular identifiers. Each CDR3 protein gets one entry after TCRdb re-called the 5' RACE reads with MiXCR. Seen here are approximately 500,000 distinct CDR3 sequences, about 15% observed once, and the top ten hold about 0.47%. No donor was unhealthy or non-Caucasian. This same sample was also part of a study on yellow fever vaccine responses in identical twins.

Sequencing was carried out using CD4+ T cells sorted from blood. The TCR sequence derives from a woman younger than 35 in good health.

The CDR3 coding sequence is TGTGCCAGCAGTGACCAACTTAGCTCTGGGGCCAACGTCCTGACTTTC. This translates into CASSDQLSSGANVLTF. This chain links TRBV2 with TRBJ2-6; D gene ambiguous. There are 16 residues in the CDR3. From germline, CDR1 is SNHLY and CDR2 FYNNEI. The V gene lost 3 bases and the J gene lost 0 bases, with 9 bases spanning the gap.